This record concerns one T cell receptor beta chain sequence. The record originates from a study of response to subunit inactivated influenza vaccine. CDR3 length: 15 residues. Looked up from germline, CDR1 is SGHRS and CDR2 is YFSETQ. The V end lost 0 bases, the J end lost 5 bases, and 11 bases lay between the germline ends. TCRdb re-analysed the RT-PCR reads in MiXCR, keeping a single row per CDR3 protein. The sample lists some 570,000 distinct CDR3 sequences, approximately 11% occurring once. The same data also contributed to another study, on T cells expressing NK-cell markers. That paper adds: For TCR beta, cDNA was produced by 5'RACE template switching with UMIs.

The clonotype was recovered from a man aged 45-65 years who received an inactivated influenza vaccine. The source material was PBMCs from blood, sampled on the day of vaccination. The chain carries TRBV5-1 and TRBJ2-2; D remains ambiguous. The CDR3 sequence: CASSLAWGGTGELFF. CDR3 bases: TGCGCCAGCAGCTTGGCCTGGGGTGGAACCGGGGAGCTGTTTTTT.